This TCR beta chain derives from a study of T-cell memory formation after mild COVID-19. TCRdb re-called the 5' RACE reads through MiXCR, storing one row per CDR3 protein. Seen here are fewer than 500,000 distinct CDR3 sequences, more than 20% observed once, and the top ten hold roughly an eighth. The receptor was derived from an adult woman who had mild COVID-19 (a few samples of this study predate the infection). Cell type and time point are not known. Sequenced input: PBMCs or a T cell subset sorted from them (not recorded which).

DNA of the CDR3: TGTGCCAGCAGCTTAGGGGGACTAGCGGGACGTTTGCGGTTCAATGAGCAGTTCTTC. As protein: CASSLGGLAGRLRFNEQFF. V usage is TRBV7-9 and J usage is TRBJ2-1; TRBD2 aligns across 13 bases. The CDR3 length is 19 residues. Germline CDR1 is SEHNR and CDR2 is FQNEAQ (reference sequence). Germline trimming cut 1 base from V and 6 bases from J; bases unmatched to any gene: 12.